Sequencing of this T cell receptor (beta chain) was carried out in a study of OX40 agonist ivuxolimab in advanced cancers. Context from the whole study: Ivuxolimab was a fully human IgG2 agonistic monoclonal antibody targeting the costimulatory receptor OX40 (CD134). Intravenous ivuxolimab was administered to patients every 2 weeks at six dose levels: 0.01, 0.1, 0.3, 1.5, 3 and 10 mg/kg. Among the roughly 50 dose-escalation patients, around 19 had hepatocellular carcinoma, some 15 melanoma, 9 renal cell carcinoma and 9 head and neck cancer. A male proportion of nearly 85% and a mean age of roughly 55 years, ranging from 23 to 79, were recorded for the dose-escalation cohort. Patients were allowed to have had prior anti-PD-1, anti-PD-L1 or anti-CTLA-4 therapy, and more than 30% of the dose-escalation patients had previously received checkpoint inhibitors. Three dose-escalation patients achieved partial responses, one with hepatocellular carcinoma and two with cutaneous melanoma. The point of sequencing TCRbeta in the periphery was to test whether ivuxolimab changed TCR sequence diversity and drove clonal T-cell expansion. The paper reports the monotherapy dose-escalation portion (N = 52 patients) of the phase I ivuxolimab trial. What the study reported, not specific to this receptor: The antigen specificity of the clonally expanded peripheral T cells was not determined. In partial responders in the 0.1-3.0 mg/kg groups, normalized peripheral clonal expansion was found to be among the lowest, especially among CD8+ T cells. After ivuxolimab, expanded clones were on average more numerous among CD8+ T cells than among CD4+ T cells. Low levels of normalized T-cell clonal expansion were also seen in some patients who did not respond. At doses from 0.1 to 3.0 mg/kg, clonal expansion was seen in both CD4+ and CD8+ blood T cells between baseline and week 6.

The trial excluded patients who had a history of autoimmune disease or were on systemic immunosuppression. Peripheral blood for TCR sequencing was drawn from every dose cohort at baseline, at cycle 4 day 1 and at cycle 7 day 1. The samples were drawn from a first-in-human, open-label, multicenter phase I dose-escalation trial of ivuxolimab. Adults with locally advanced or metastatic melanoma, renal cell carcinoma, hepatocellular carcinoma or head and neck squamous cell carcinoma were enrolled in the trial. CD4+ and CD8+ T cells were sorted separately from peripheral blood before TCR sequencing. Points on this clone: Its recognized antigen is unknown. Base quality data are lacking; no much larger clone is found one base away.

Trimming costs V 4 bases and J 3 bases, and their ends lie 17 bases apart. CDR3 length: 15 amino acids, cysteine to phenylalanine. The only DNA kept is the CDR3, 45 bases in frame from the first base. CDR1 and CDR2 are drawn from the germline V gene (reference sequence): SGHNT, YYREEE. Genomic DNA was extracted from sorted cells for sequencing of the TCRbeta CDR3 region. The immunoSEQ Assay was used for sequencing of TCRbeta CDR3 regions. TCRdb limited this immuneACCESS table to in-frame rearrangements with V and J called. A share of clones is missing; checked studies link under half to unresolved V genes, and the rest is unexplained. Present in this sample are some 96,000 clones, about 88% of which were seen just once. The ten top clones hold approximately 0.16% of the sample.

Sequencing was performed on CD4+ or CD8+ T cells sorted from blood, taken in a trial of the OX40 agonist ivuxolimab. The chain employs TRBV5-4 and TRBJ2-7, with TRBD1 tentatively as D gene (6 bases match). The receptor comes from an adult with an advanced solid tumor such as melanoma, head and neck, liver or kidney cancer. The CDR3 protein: CASSGRGRGHYEQYF. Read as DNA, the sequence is TGTGCCAGCAGCGGTCGGGGCAGGGGACACTACGAGCAGTACTTC.